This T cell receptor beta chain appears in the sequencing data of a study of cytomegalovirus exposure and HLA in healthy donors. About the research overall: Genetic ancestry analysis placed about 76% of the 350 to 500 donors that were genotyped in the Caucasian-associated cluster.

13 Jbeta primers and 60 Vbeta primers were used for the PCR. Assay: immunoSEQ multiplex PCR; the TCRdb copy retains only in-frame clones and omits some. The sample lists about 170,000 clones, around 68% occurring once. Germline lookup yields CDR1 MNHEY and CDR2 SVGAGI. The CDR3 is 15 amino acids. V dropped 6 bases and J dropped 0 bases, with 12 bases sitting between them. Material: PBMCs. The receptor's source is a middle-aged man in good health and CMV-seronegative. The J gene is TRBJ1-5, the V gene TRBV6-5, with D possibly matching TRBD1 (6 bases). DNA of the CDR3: TGTGCCAGCAGCCGAGGACAGAGTAGCAATCAGCCCCAGCATTTT. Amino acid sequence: CASSRGQSSNQPQHF.